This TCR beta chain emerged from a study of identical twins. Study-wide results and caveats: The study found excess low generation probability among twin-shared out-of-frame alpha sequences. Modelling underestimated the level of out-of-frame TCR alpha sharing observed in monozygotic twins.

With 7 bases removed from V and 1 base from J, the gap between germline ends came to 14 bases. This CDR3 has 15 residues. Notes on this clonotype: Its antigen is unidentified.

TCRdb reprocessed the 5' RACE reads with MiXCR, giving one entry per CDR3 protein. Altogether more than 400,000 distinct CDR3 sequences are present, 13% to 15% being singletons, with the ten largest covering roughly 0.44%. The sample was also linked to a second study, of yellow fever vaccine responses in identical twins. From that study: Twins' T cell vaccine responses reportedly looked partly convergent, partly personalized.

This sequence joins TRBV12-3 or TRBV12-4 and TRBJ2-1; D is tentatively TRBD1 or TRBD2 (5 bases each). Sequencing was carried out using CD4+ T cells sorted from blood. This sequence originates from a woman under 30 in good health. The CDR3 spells CASNLGTVSYNEQFF. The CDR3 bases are TGTGCCAGCAACTTGGGGACGGTGTCCTACAATGAGCAGTTCTTC.